The text below deals with one T cell receptor (beta chain). The antigen this receptor binds is unknown. No clone much larger than this one lies a single base away; base qualities are absent. The source of the sample is a study of blood T cell repertoires in COVID-19 (dated by TCRdb to the early 2020s). For the study in its entirety: Samples from collaborators originated in the United States, Italy and Spain and spanned both the acute and convalescent phases of COVID-19. Nearly every sample came with metadata listing a de-identified subject ID, COVID-19 status, age in years and sex. The samples were drawn from the first 160 participants of the ongoing ImmuneRACE study and from roughly 1,300 subjects provided by 6 global collaborators. Subjects who had been exposed to COVID-19, were actively infected with it, or had recovered from it provided the deeply sampled blood TCRbeta repertoires that made up the dataset. HLA class I and class II types, where available, came from metadata supplied by the sample provider rather than from assay-based typing. The material from the prospective study consisted of cDNA or gDNA derived from T cells, B-cell-depleted T cells, or PBMCs. A freely available public database, intended as a resource for researchers studying the immune response to SARS-CoV-2, is where the repertoires were released. Study-wide findings and limitations: How much clinical and demographic metadata was included differed by source and by participant, and the metadata was provided uncurated.

TCRbeta CDR3 regions were amplified from genomic DNA using the immunoSEQ Assay, a bias-controlled multiplex PCR. On the authors' methods: The number of nucleated cells in each sample was estimated from the amplification of reference gene primers within the assay. Sequence reads were collapsed and filtered to measure the absolute abundance of every unique TCRbeta CDR3 rearrangement. For each sample, productive Simpson clonality was calculated as the square root of Simpson's diversity index across productive rearrangements. TCRdb obtained this table from immuneACCESS and retained in-frame rearrangements with V and J assigned. These tables miss some clones; where compared with another copy, unresolved V genes account for less than half of the shortfall, and the remainder is unexplained. The D gene and trimming were derived from the DNA, and the V and J assignments and clone size from that table. The sample has 400,000 to 500,000 clones on record, about nine tenths of them singletons. Roughly 1.4% of the sample is held by the ten biggest clonotypes.

The germline V gene provides CDR1 KGHSH and CDR2 LQKENI. The CDR3 contains 13 residues, cysteine and phenylalanine counted. The retained sequence is limited to the CDR3, 39 bases, with the frame set at the first base. Germline trimming amounts to 3 bases on V and 15 bases on J, with 8 as the count of junction bases outside the gene matches. The collaborating institutions used their own protocols to collect whole blood in K2EDTA tubes. For TCRbeta analysis, collaborators shipped samples in one of three forms: frozen whole blood, isolated PBMCs, or DNA extracted from either of those sample types. The receptor's source is a woman aged 30 to 39 with active or convalescent COVID-19. The chain is encoded by TRBV18 joined to TRBJ2-1; TRBD2 fits 10 bases in the junction. The sample comprised peripheral blood. The DNA sequence is given as TGTGCCAGCTCACCTCGAGCGGGAGGGGTCCTGTTCTTC. Its translation is CASSPRAGGVLFF.